Described below is a single T cell receptor (beta chain) sequence and its context. What it binds is unknown. In the PCR, 60 Vbeta and 13 Jbeta primers were used. Repertoires were generated with immunoSEQ multiplex PCR, while TCRdb's copy carries only in-frame clones and drops some. The sample consists of about 190,000 clones, roughly 80% of them appearing once. Unmatched junction bases numbered 9, after V lost 5 bases and J lost 5 bases. Per the germline V gene, CDR1 is SGHDN and CDR2 is FVKESK. This CDR3 comprises 15 residues. This specimen comes from a study of cytomegalovirus exposure and HLA in healthy donors. Study-wide background: Unique TCRs from HLA-typed donors, around 79 million of them, were held in an early data release.

Among the donors, all were healthy bone marrow donors. The study's findings and limits: Among TCR sequences, most were rare, though some public TCRs appeared in many donors. CMV serostatus was the sole immune exposure information available.

Sequencing was carried out using PBMCs. This clonotype originated in a boy aged 10-17 years in good health and CMV-seronegative. The rearrangement joins TRBV14 to TRBJ2-7; 10 bases are shared with TRBD1. The CDR3 DNA reads as TGTGCCAGCAGCTCACATAGGACAGGGGGAAACGAGCAGTACTTC. It yields the protein CASSSHRTGGNEQYF.